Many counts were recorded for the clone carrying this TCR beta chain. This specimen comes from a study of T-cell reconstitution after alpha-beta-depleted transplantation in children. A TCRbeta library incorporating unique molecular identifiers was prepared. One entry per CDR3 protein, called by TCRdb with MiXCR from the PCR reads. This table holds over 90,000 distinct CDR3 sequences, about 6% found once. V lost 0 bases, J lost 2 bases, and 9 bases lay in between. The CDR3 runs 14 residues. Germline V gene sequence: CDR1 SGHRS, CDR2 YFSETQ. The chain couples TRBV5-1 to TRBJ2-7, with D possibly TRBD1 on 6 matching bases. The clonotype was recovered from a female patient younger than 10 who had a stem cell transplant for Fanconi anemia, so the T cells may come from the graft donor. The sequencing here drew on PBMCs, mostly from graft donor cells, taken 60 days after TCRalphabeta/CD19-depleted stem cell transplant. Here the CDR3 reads CASSLGGQTYEQYF. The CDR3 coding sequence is TGCGCCAGCAGCTTGGGAGGACAGACCTACGAGCAGTACTTC.